The clone carrying this T cell receptor (beta chain) was observed a few times. Clones were sequenced by immunoSEQ multiplex PCR, and TCRdb holds only the in-frame ones, with some missing. There are nearly 55,000 clones in the sample; more than 60% occur only once, and 14% to 15% lies in the top ten. This sample is part of a study of blood T cell repertoires in COVID-19. With 5 bases removed from V and 0 bases from J, the gap between germline ends came to 8 bases. Germline V gene data show CDR1 as SNHLY and CDR2 as FYNNEI. The CDR3 has 14 amino acids. Sequenced sample: peripheral blood. The chain couples TRBV2 to TRBJ1-5; D not resolved. The TCR comes from a human donor with active or convalescent COVID-19. The donor label of this sample is uncertain. This CDR3 is CASSREYSNQPQHF. In nucleotides, the CDR3 is TGTGCCAGCAGTCGGGAATATAGCAATCAGCCCCAGCATTTT.